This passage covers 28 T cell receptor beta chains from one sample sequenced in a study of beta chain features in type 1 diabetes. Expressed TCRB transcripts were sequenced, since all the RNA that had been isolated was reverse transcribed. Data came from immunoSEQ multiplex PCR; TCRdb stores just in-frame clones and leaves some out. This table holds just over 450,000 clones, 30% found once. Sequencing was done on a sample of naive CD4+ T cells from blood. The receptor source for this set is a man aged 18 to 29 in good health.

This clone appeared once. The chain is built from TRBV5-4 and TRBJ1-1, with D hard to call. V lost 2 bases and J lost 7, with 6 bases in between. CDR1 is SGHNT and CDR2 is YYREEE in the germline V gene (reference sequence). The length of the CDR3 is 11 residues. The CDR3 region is CASSFSSEAFF. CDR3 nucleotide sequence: TGTGCCAGCAGCTTTTCCAGTGAAGCTTTCTTT.

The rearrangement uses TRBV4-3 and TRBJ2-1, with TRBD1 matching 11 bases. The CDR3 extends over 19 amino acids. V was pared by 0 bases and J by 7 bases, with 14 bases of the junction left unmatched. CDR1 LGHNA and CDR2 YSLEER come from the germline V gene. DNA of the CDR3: TGCGCCAGCAGCCAAGACCCCCCGGTCGGGACAGGGGGTCCGAATGAGCAGTTCTTC. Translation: CASSQDPPVGTGGPNEQFF.

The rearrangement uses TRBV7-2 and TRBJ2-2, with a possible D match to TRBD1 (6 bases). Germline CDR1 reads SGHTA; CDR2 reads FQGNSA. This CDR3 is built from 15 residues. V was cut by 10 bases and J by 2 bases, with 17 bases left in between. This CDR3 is CATGTRTANTGELFF. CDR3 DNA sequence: TGTGCCACGGGGACCCGGACAGCTAACACCGGGGAGCTGTTTTTT. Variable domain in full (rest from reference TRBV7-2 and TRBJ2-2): GAGVSQSPSNKVTEKGKDVELRCDPISGHTALYWYRQSLGQGLEFLIYFQGNSAPDKSGLPSDRFSAERTGGSVSTLTIQRTQQEDSAVYLCATGTRTANTGELFFGEGSRLTVL.

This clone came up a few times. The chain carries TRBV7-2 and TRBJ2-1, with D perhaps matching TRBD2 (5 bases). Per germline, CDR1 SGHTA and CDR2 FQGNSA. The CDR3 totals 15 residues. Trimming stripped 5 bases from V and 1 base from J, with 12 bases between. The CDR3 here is CASSIGRGSYNEQFF. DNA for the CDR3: TGTGCCAGCAGCATCGGACGGGGTTCCTACAATGAGCAGTTCTTC.

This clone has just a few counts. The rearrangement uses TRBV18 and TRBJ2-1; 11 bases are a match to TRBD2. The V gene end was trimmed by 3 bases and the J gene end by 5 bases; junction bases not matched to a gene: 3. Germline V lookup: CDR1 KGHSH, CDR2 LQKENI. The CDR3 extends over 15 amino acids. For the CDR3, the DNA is TGTGCCAGCTCACCGGGACTAGCGGAAAACAATGAGCAGTTCTTC. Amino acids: CASSPGLAENNEQFF.

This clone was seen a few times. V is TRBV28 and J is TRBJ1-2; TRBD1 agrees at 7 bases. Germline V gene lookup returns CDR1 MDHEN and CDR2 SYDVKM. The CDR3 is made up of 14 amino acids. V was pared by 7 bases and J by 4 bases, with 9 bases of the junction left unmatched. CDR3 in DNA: TGTGCCAGCACAATATCGGGACAGATCTATGGCTACACCTTC. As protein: CASTISGQIYGYTF.

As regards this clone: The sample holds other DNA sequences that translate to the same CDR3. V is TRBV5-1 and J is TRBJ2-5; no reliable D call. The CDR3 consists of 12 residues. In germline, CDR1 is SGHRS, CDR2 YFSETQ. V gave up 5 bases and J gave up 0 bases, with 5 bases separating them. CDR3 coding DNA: TGCGCCAGCAGTTTGTACCAAGAGACCCAGTACTTC. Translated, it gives CASSLYQETQYF.

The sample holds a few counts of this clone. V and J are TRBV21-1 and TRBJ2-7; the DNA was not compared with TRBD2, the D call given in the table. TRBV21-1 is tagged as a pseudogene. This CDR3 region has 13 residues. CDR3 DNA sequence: TGTGCCAGCCCTAGCGGAGTGGACTACGAGCAGTACTTC. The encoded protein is CASPSGVDYEQYF.

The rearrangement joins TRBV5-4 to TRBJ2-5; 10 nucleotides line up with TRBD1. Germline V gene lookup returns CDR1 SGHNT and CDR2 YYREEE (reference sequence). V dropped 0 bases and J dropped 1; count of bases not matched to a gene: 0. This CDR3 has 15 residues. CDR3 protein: CASSLGTGGQETQYF. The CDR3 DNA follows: TGTGCCAGCAGCTTGGGGACAGGGGGCCAAGAGACCCAGTACTTC. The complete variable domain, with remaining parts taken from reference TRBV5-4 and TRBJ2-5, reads ETGVTQSPTHLIKTRGQQVTLRCSSQSGHNTVSWYQQALGQGPQFIFQYYREEENGRGNFPPRFSGLQFPNYSSELNVNALELDDSALYLCASSLGTGGQETQYFGPGTRLLVL.

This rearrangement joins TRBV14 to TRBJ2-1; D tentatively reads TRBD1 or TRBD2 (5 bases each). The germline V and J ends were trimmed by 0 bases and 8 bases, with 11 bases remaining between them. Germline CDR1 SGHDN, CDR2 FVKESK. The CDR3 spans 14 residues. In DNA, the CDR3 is TGTGCCAGCAGCCAAGATTTGGGGGACCATGAGCAGTTCTTC. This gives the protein CASSQDLGDHEQFF.

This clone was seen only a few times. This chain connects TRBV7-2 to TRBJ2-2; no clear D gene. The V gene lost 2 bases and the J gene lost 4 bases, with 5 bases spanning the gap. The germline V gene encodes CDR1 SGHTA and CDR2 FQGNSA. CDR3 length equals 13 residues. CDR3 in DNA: TGTGCCAGCAGCTTATCTCTCACCGGGGAGCTGTTTTTT. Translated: CASSLSLTGELFF.

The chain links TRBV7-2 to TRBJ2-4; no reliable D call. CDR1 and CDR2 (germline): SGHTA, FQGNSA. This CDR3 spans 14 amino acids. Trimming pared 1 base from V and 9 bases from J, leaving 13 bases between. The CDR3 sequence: CASSLVRWPSIQYF. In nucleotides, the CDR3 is TGTGCCAGCAGCTTAGTACGCTGGCCCAGCATTCAGTACTTC.

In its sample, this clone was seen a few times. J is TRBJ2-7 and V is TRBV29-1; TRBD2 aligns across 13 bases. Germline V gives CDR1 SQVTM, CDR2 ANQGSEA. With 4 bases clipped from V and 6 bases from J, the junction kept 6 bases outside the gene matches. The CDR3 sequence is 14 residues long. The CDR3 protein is CSVGSGTSGTEQYF. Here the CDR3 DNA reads TGCAGCGTTGGGTCCGGGACTAGCGGGACCGAGCAGTACTTC.

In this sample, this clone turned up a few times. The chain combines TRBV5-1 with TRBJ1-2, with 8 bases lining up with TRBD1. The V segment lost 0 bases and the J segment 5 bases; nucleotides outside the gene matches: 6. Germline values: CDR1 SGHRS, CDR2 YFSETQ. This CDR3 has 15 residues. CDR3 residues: CASSLVGQGAYGYTF. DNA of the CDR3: TGCGCCAGCAGCTTGGTAGGACAGGGCGCGTATGGCTACACCTTC.

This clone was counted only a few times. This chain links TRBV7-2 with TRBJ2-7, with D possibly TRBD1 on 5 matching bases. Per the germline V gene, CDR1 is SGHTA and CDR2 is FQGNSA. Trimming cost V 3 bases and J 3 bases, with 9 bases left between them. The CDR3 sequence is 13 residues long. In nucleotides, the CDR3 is TGTGCCAGCAGCTTTCCAGGGTACTACGAGCAGTACTTC. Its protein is CASSFPGYYEQYF. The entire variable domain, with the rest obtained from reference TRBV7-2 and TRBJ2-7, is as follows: GAGVSQSPSNKVTEKGKDVELRCDPISGHTALYWYRQSLGQGLEFLIYFQGNSAPDKSGLPSDRFSAERTGGSVSTLTIQRTQQEDSAVYLCASSFPGYYEQYFGPGTRLTVT.

In DNA, the CDR3 is TGTGCCAGCAGTTTTAAGTACCCAGGAACCTACGAGCAGTACTTC. Translated, it gives CASSFKYPGTYEQYF. V gene TRBV27 combines with J gene TRBJ2-7; D is uncertain. The germline V and J ends were trimmed by 3 bases and 2 bases, with 14 bases remaining between them. Germline CDR1 MNHEY, CDR2 SMNVEV (reference sequence). The CDR3 is 15 amino acids.

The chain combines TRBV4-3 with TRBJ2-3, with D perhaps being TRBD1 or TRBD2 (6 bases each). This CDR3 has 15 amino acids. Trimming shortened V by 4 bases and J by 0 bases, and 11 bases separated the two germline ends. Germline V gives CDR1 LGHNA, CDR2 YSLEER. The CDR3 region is CASSPRGASTDTQYF. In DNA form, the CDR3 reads TGCGCCAGCAGCCCGAGGGGGGCTAGCACAGATACGCAGTATTTT.

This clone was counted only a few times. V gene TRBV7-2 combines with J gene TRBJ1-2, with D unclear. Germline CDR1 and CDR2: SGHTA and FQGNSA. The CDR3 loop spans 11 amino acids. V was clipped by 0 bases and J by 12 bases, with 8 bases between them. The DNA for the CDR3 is TGTGCCAGCAGCTTAGCGGAAAGAAACACCTTC. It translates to CASSLAERNTF.

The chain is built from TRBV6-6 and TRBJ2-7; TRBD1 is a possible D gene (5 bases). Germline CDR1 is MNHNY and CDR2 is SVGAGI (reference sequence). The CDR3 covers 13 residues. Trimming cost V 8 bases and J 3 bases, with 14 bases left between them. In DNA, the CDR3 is TGTGCCAGCCGCGTGGGGCACCGCTACGAGCAGTACTTC. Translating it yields CASRVGHRYEQYF.

The CDR3 loop is CASSEGRGSNEKLFF. The CDR3 DNA reads as TGTGCCAGCAGTGAAGGCAGGGGGAGTAATGAAAAACTGTTTTTT. The chain joins TRBV6-1 to TRBJ1-4; 7 nucleotides line up with TRBD1. The CDR3 extends over 15 amino acids. The J segment lost 4 bases and the V segment lost 1 base, leaving 3 bases of the junction unmatched. The germline V gene encodes CDR1 MNHNS and CDR2 SASEGT.

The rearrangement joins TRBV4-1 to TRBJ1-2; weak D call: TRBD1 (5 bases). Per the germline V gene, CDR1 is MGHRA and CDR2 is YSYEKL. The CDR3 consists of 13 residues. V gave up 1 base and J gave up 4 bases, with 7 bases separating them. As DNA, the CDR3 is TGCGCCAGCAGCCAAGGGGACCGCTATGGCTACACCTTC. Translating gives CASSQGDRYGYTF.

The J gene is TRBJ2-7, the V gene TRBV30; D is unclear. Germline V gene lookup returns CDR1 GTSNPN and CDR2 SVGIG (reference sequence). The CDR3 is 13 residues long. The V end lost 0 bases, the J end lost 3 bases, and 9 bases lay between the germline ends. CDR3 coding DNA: TGTGCCTGGAGTGTAAAGGTGATCTACGAGCAGTACTTC. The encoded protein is CAWSVKVIYEQYF.

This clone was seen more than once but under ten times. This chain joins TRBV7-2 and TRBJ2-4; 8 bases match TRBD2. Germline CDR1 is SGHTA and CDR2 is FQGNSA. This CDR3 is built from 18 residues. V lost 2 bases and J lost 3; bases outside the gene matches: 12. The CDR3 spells CASSLRLASPFGKNIQYF. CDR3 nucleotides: TGTGCCAGCAGCTTACGACTAGCGAGTCCTTTCGGCAAAAACATTCAGTACTTC. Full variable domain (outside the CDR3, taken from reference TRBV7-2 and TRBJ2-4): GAGVSQSPSNKVTEKGKDVELRCDPISGHTALYWYRQSLGQGLEFLIYFQGNSAPDKSGLPSDRFSAERTGGSVSTLTIQRTQQEDSAVYLCASSLRLASPFGKNIQYFGAGTRLSVL.

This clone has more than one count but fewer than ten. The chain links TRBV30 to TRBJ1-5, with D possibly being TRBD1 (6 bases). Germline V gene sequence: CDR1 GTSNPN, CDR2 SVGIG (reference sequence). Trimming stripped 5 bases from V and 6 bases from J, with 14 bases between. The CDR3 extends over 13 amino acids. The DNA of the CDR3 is TGTGCCTGGGACAACAGGGATGGTCAGCCCCAGCATTTT. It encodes CAWDNRDGQPQHF.

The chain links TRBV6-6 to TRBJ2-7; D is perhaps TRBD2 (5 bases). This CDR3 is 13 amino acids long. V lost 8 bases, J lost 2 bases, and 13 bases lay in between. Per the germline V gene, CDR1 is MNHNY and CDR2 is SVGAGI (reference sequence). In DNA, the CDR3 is TGTGCCAGCCGGGCCCTAGCTACCTACGAGCAGTACTTC. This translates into CASRALATYEQYF.

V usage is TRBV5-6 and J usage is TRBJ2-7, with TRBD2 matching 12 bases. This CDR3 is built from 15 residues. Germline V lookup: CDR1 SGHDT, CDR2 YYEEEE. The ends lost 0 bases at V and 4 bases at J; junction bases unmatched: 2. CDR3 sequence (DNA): TGTGCCAGCAGCTTGGGACTAGCGGGAGATTACGAGCAGTACTTC. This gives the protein CASSLGLAGDYEQYF.

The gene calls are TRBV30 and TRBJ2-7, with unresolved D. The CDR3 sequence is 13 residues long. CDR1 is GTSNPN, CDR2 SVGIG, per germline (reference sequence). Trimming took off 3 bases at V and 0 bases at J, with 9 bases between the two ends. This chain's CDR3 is CAWSAVISYEQYF. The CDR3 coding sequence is TGTGCCTGGAGCGCAGTGATCTCCTACGAGCAGTACTTC.

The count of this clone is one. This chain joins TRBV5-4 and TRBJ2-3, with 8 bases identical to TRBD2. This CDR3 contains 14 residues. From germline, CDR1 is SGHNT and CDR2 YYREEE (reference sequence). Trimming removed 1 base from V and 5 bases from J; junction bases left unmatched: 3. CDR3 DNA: TGTGCCAGCAGCTTGAGACGGGAGGGAGATACGCAGTATTTT. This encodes CASSLRREGDTQYF.